This T cell receptor (beta chain) was identified in a study of beta chain features in type 1 diabetes. Overall study results and limits: Patients with type 1 diabetes carried fewer insertions and had more deletions at their VDJ junctions.

The CDR3 is 14 amino acids. The V gene lost 5 bases and the J gene lost 5 bases, with 16 bases spanning the gap. Germline V CDR1 and CDR2: PRHDT, FYEKMQ (reference sequence). The whole isolated RNA underwent reverse transcription, so sequencing captured expressed TCRB transcripts. Generated by immunoSEQ multiplex PCR, the TCRdb table keeps only in-frame clones and is missing some. The sample has about 140,000 clones; over 8% are singletons. As regards this clone: Its antigen is still unknown.

This chain joins TRBV13 and TRBJ2-7; D is perhaps TRBD2 (7 bases). Sequencing was performed on central memory CD4+ T cells from blood. The TCR sequence derives from a woman between 40 and 50 years old in good health. CDR3 amino acids: CASSKGGGHDEQYF. The CDR3 DNA is TGTGCCAGCAGCAAGGGGGGGGGACACGACGAGCAGTACTTC.